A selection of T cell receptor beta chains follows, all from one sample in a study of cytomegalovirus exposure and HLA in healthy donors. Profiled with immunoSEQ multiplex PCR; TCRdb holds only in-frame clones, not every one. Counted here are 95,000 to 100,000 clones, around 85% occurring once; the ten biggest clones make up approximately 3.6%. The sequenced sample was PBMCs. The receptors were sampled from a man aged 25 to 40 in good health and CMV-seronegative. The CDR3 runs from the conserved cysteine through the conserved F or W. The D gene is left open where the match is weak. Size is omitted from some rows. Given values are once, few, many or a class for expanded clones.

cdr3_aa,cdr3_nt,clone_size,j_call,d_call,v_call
CAIKRGKGQVGPGELFF,TGTGCCATTAAGAGGGGTAAAGGACAGGTAGGACCCGGGGAGCTGTTTTTT,NA,TRBJ2-2,TRBD1,TRBV10-3
CASSSQGASFEAFF,TGTGCCAGCAGTTCTCAGGGGGCGTCTTTTGAAGCTTTCTTT,NA,TRBJ1-1,TRBD1,TRBV6-5
CASSLYGGASTDTQYF,TGTGCCAGCAGCCTCTATGGAGGGGCGAGCACAGATACGCAGTATTTT,NA,TRBJ2-3,NA,TRBV5-4
CAWSVYRVSSGELFF,TGTGCCTGGAGTGTATACAGAGTTAGTTCCGGGGAGCTGTTTTTT,NA,TRBJ2-2,NA,TRBV30
CASSAASGGTDTQYF,TGTGCCAGCAGCGCCGCTAGCGGGGGTACAGATACGCAGTATTTT,once,TRBJ2-3,TRBD2,TRBV9
CASSQVQGLGTEAFF,TGTGCCAGCAGCCAAGTACAGGGGTTAGGCACTGAAGCTTTCTTT,NA,TRBJ1-1,TRBD1,TRBV14
CSVEVEKYGYTF,TGCAGCGTTGAAGTAGAGAAATATGGCTACACCTTC,NA,TRBJ1-2,NA,TRBV29-1
CSAIPGQGLYEQYF,TGCAGCGCGATACCGGGACAGGGGTTATACGAGCAGTACTTC,NA,TRBJ2-7,TRBD1,TRBV29-1
CASSPTIEGDTGELFF,TGTGCCAGCAGCCCCACGATAGAAGGGGACACCGGGGAGCTGTTTTTT,NA,TRBJ2-2,NA,TRBV11-2
CASSPSAVRSYEQYF,TGTGCCAGCTCACCTTCCGCTGTCCGGTCCTACGAGCAGTACTTC,NA,TRBJ2-7,NA,TRBV18
CASSNSPGTGQYSGANVLTF,TGTGCCAGCAGTAATTCCCCCGGGACAGGGCAGTACTCTGGGGCCAACGTCCTGACTTTC,NA,TRBJ2-6,TRBD1,TRBV28
CASSQRTGGLESAKNIQYF,TGTGCCAGCAGCCAACGGACAGGGGGTTTAGAGTCGGCCAAAAACATTCAGTACTTC,NA,TRBJ2-4,TRBD1,TRBV7-2
CASSSKTDARGTGSTDTQYF,TGTGCCAGCAGCTCCAAGACTGACGCCAGAGGGACAGGGAGTACAGATACGCAGTATTTT,few,TRBJ2-3,TRBD1,TRBV13
CASSPGGSRETQYF,TGTGCCAGCAGCCCAGGTGGGAGTAGAGAGACCCAGTACTTC,NA,TRBJ2-5,NA,TRBV9
CASSLGRDNEQFF,TGTGCCAGCAGCTTAGGCAGGGACAATGAGCAGTTCTTC,NA,TRBJ2-1,NA,TRBV13
CASSSDRSSYEQYF,TGTGCCAGCAGCAGCGACAGGAGCTCCTACGAGCAGTACTTC,NA,TRBJ2-7,NA,TRBV7-9
CASSRETAVNTEAFF,TGTGCCAGCAGCCGTGAGACAGCTGTGAACACTGAAGCTTTCTTT,NA,TRBJ1-1,NA,TRBV28
CASSLGPGQGLSYTF,TGTGCCAGCAGCTTAGGGCCGGGACAGGGGTTGAGCTACACCTTC,NA,TRBJ1-2,TRBD1,TRBV7-2
CASSEDPRGRAGVWNEQFF,TGTGCCAGCAGTGAAGACCCCAGGGGGCGGGCGGGAGTCTGGAATGAGCAGTTCTTC,once,TRBJ2-1,NA,TRBV6-1
CSAPTNTLQHF,TGCAGTGCTCCTACCAATACTCTCCAGCATTTT,NA,TRBJ1-5,NA,TRBV20-1
CASSLGQGLGPQHF,TGCGCCAGCAGCTTGGGTCAGGGCCTCGGGCCCCAGCATTTT,once,TRBJ1-5,NA,TRBV5-1
CASSAGGEQFF,TGTGCCAGCAGCGCGGGGGGTGAGCAGTTCTTC,NA,TRBJ2-1,TRBD2,TRBV9
CASSFKQGTEAFF,TGTGCCAGCAGTTTTAAACAGGGCACTGAAGCTTTCTTT,NA,TRBJ1-1,NA,TRBV27
CSVKQTGRNSGANVLTF,TGCAGCGTTAAACAGACAGGCCGAAACTCTGGGGCCAACGTCCTGACTTTC,NA,TRBJ2-6,NA,TRBV29-1
CASRGTGDQPQHF,TGTGCCAGCAGGGGGACAGGGGATCAGCCCCAGCATTTT,NA,TRBJ1-5,TRBD1,TRBV2
CASRLQGADEQFF,TGTGCCAGCAGACTACAGGGTGCCGATGAGCAGTTCTTC,NA,TRBJ2-1,NA,TRBV7-2
CSASSDRNQHF,TGCAGTGCTAGTTCTGATAGAAACCAGCATTTT,NA,TRBJ1-5,NA,TRBV20-1
CSVDEETQYF,TGCAGCGTTGACGAGGAGACCCAGTACTTC,NA,TRBJ2-5,NA,TRBV29-1
CASSVVGGSAEAFF,TGTGCCAGCAGCGTAGTGGGTGGTAGCGCTGAAGCTTTCTTT,NA,TRBJ1-1,NA,TRBV9
CASSYQRDFSYEQYF,TGCGCCAGCAGCTATCAGCGGGACTTCTCCTACGAGCAGTACTTC,NA,TRBJ2-7,TRBD2,TRBV5-1
CASREGQTKTYNEQFF,TGTGCCAGCAGAGAAGGACAGACGAAAACCTACAATGAGCAGTTCTTC,NA,TRBJ2-1,NA,TRBV5-6
CARNRVPQETQYF,TGCGCCAGGAACAGGGTCCCCCAAGAGACCCAGTACTTC,NA,TRBJ2-5,NA,TRBV10-1
CASRPERVAGNTQYF,TGTGCCAGCCGACCGGAGCGGGTTGCCGGGAATACGCAGTATTTT,NA,TRBJ2-3,NA,TRBV6-5
CASSKDGRGGGSNQPQHF,TGTGCCAGCAGCAAAGACGGCAGGGGAGGGGGTAGCAATCAGCCCCAGCATTTT,NA,TRBJ1-5,NA,TRBV21-1
CASSLSEGAEQYF,TGTGCCAGCAGTTTATCCGAAGGAGCCGAGCAGTACTTC,NA,TRBJ2-7,NA,TRBV27
CASSLEGTKTEAFF,TGTGCCAGCAGCTTAGAAGGGACAAAGACTGAAGCTTTCTTT,NA,TRBJ1-1,NA,TRBV7-9
CASSFGGASNEQFF,TGTGCCAGCAGTTTTGGGGGGGCGAGCAATGAGCAGTTCTTC,NA,TRBJ2-1,NA,TRBV28
CASSLGGDGYTF,TGTGCCAGCAGCTTAGGAGGAGATGGCTACACCTTC,NA,TRBJ1-2,NA,TRBV7-2
CASSFLPGTDEKLFF,TGTGCCAGCAGTTTCCTACCAGGGACTGATGAAAAACTGTTTTTT,NA,TRBJ1-4,NA,TRBV27
CASSQEVQLAGGITYEQYF,TGCGCCAGCAGCCAAGAGGTCCAACTAGCGGGAGGGATTACCTACGAGCAGTACTTC,NA,TRBJ2-7,TRBD2,TRBV4-1
CAWVLAGAETQYF,TGTGCCTGGGTCCTAGCGGGAGCTGAGACCCAGTACTTC,once,TRBJ2-5,TRBD2,TRBV30
CASSFYAGSQNTGELFF,TGTGCCAGCAGTTTTTATGCGGGCTCACAGAACACCGGGGAGCTGTTTTTT,NA,TRBJ2-2,NA,TRBV27
CASSPDRGRRNTEAFF,TGTGCCAGTAGCCCAGACAGGGGGCGGCGGAACACTGAAGCTTTCTTT,NA,TRBJ1-1,TRBD1,TRBV19